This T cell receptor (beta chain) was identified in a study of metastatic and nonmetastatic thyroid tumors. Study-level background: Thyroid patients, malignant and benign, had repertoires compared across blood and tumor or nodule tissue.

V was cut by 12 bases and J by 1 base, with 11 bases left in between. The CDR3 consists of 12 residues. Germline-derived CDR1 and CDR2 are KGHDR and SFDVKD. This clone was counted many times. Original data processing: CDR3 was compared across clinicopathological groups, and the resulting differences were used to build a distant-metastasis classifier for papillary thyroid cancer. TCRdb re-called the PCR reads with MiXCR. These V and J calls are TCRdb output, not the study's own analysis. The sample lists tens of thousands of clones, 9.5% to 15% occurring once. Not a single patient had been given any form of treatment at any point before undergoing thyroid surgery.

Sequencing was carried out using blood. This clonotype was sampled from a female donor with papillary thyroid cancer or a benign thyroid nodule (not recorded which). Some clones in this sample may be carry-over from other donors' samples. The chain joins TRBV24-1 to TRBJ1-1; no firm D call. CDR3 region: CALMSGNTEAFF. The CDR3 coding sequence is TGTGCCCTCATGTCAGGGAACACTGAAGCTTTCTTT.